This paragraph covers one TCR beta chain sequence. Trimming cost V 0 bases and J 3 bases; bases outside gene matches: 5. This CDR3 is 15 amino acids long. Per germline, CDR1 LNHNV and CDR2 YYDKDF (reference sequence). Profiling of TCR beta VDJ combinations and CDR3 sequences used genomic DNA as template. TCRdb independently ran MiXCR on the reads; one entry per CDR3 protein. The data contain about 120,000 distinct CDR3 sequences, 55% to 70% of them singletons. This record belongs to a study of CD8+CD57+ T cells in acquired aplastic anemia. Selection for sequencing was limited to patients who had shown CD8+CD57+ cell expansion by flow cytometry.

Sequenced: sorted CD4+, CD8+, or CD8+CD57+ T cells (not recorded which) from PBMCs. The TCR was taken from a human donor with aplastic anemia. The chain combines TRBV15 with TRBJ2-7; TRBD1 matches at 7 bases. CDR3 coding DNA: TGTGCCACCAGCAGAGATCGGCCAGGGGGCTACGAGCAGTACTTC. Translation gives CATSRDRPGGYEQYF.